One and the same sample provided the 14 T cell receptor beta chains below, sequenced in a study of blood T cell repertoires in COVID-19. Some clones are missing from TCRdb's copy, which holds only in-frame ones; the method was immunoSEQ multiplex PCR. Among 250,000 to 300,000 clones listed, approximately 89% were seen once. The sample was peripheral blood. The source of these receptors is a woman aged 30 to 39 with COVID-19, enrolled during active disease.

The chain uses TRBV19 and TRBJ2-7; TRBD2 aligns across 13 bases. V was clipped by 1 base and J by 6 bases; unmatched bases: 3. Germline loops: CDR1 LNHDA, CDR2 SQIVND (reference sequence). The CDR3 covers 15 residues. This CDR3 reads CASSIGTSGRGEQYF. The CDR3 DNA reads TGTGCCAGTAGTATAGGGACTAGCGGGAGAGGCGAGCAGTACTTC.

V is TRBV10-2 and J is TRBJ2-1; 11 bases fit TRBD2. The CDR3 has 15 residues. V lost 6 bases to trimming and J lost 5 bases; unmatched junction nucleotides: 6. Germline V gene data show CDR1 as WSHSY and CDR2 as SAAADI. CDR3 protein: CASSALAGVDNEQFF. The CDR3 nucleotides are TGCGCCAGCAGCGCACTAGCGGGAGTCGACAATGAGCAGTTCTTC.

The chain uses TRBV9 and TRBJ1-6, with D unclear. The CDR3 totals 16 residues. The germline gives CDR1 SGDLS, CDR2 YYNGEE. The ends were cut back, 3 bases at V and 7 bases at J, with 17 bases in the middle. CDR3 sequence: CASSAGLGAVNSPLHF. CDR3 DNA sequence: TGTGCCAGCAGCGCAGGTCTGGGAGCTGTCAATTCACCCCTCCACTTT.

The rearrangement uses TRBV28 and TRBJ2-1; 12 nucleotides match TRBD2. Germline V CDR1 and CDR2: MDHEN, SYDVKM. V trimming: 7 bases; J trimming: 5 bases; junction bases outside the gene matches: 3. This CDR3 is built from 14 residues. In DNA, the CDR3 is TGTGCCAGCAACCGACTAGCGGGGGACAATGAGCAGTTCTTC. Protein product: CASNRLAGDNEQFF.

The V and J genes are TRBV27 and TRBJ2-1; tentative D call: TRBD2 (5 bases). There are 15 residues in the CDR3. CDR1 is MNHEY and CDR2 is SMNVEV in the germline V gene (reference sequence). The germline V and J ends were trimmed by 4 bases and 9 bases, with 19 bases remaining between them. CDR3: CASSSYARVGGEQFF. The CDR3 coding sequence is TGTGCCAGCAGTTCGTATGCGCGGGTGGGTGGTGAGCAGTTCTTC.

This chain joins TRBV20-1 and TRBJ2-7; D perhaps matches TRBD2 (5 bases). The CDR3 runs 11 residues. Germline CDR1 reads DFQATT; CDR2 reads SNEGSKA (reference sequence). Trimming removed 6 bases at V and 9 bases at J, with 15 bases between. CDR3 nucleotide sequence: TGCAGTGCCCCAGGACTCGCGGGGCAGTACTTC. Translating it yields CSAPGLAGQYF.

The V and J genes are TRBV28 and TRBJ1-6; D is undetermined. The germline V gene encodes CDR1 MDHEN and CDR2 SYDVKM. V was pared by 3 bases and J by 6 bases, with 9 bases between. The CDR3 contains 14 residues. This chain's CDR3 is CASSFSGGNSPLHF. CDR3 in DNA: TGTGCCAGCAGTTTTAGTGGCGGTAATTCACCCCTCCACTTT.

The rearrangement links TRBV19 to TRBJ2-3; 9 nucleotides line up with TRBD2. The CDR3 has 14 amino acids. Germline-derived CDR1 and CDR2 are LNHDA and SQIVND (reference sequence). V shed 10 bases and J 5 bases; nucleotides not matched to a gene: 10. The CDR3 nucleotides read TGTGCCACTTCGACTAGCGGTCTTCAAGATACGCAGTATTTT. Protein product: CATSTSGLQDTQYF.

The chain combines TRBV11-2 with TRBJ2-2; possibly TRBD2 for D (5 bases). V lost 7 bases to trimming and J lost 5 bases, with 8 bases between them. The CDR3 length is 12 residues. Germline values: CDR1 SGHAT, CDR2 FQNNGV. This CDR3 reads CASNRGTGELFF. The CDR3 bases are TGTGCCAGCAATCGGGGAACCGGGGAGCTGTTTTTT. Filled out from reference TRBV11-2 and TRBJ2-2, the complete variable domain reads EAGVAQSPRYKIIEKRQSVAFWCNPISGHATLYWYQQILGQGPKLLIQFQNNGVVDDSQLPKDRFSAERLKGVDSTLKIQPAKLEDSAVYLCASNRGTGELFFGEGSRLTVL.

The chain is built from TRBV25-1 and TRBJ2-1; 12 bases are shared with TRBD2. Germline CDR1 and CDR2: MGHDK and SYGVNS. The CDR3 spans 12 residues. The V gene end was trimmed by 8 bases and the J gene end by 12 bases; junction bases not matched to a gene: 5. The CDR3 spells CASRTSGAPQFF. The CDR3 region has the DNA TGTGCCAGCCGGACTAGCGGGGCTCCGCAGTTCTTC.

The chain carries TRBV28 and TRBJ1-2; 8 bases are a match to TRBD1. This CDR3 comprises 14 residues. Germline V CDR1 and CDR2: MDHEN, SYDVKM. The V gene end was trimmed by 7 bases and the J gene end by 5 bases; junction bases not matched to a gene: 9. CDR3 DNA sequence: TGTGCCAGCAAGCCCCCCGGACAGGGATATGGCTACACCTTC. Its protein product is CASKPPGQGYGYTF.

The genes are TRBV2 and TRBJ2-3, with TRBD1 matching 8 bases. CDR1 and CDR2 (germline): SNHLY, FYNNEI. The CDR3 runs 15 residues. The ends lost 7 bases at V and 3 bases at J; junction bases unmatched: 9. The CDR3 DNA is TGTGCCAGCACGACAGACAGGGGCGAGACAGATACGCAGTATTTT. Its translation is CASTTDRGETDTQYF.

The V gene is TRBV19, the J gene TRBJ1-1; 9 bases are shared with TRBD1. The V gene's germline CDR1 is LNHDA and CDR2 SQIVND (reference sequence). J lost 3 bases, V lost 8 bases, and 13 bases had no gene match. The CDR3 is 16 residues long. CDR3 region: CASLPRTGEGYTEAFF. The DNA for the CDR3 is TGTGCCAGTCTTCCGAGGACAGGGGAGGGGTACACTGAAGCTTTCTTT.

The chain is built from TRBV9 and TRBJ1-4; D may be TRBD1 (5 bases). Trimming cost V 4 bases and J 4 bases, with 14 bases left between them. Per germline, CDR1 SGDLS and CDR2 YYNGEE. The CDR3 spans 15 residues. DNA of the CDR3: TGTGCCAGCAGCCCCGGACGGACAAATAATGAAAAACTGTTTTTT. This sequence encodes CASSPGRTNNEKLFF.